The present T cell receptor beta chain was sequenced within a study of blood T cell repertoires in COVID-19. As for the study in general: Both acute and convalescent COVID-19 samples were obtained from the United States, Italy and Spain.

Patients in Seattle were enrolled during active infection, then followed longitudinally. In germline, CDR1 is LGHNT, CDR2 FRNRAP. The CDR3 sequence is 16 residues long. V lost 6 bases to trimming and J lost 6 bases; unmatched junction nucleotides: 13. Generated by immunoSEQ multiplex PCR, the TCRdb table keeps only in-frame clones and is missing some. The sample comprises 200,000 to 250,000 clones, about 93% of which are singletons, and more than 0.8% rests with the top ten. The sample was peripheral blood. The chain links TRBV12-5 to TRBJ1-2; 10 positions agree with TRBD1. The source is a man younger than 45 with COVID-19, enrolled during active disease. DNA for the CDR3: TGTGCTAGTGGCAACTCGACAGGGGGCGGGAGGAATGGCTACACCTTC. It codes for CASGNSTGGGRNGYTF.